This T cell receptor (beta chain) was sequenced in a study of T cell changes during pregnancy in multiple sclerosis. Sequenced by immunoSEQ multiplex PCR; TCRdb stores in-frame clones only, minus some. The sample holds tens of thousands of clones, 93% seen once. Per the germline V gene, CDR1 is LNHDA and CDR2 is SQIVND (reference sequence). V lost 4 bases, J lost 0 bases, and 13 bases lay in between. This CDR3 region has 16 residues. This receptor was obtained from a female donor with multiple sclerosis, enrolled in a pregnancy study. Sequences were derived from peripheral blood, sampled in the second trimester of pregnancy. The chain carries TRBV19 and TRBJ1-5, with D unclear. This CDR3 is CASSTLDTYSNQPQHF. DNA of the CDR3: TGTGCCAGTAGTACCTTAGACACCTATAGCAATCAGCCCCAGCATTTT.